The next 18 T cell receptor beta chains were all read from a single sample in a study of T cell repertoires in cytomegalovirus infection. TCRdb analysed the reads with MiXCR anew, one entry per CDR3 protein. This sample has approximately 180,000 distinct CDR3 sequences, with approximately 17% found just once. Source material: CD8+ T cells from PBMCs. The receptors originated from a human donor in good health (CMV status not recorded). Some clones in this sample may be carry-over from other donors' samples.

The genes are TRBV28 and TRBJ2-5; D gene unclear. V lost 6 bases to trimming and J lost 0 bases, with 8 bases between them. From germline, CDR1 is MDHEN and CDR2 SYDVKM. The CDR3 sequence is 13 residues long. The CDR3 loop is CASRRQDQETQYF. CDR3 in DNA: TGTGCCAGCAGACGACAAGACCAAGAGACCCAGTACTTC.

This clonotype was seen a few times. The V call is TRBV6-6, the J call TRBJ1-6, with 8 bases lining up with TRBD1. Per germline, CDR1 MNHNY and CDR2 SVGAGI (reference sequence). This CDR3 spans 15 amino acids. With V trimmed by 7 bases and J by 7 bases, 9 bases remained unmatched. This chain's CDR3 is CASILSGDRNSPLHF. The DNA for the CDR3 is TGTGCCAGCATCCTATCCGGGGACAGGAATTCACCCCTCCACTTT.

This clonotype came up many times. J is TRBJ2-7 and V is TRBV12-3 or TRBV12-4, with TRBD2 as a possible D gene (6 bases). This CDR3 is 16 amino acids long. Trimming left V 4 bases short and J 0 bases short, with 16 bases between. CDR3 in amino acids: CASSSLSGGNSYEQYF. CDR3 nucleotide sequence: TGTGCCAGCAGTTCCCTTAGCGGAGGTAACTCCTACGAGCAGTACTTC.

This clonotype came up a few times. V usage is TRBV7-9 and J usage is TRBJ2-7, with 9 bases lining up with TRBD1. This CDR3 has 18 amino acids. Unmatched junction bases numbered 16, after V lost 5 bases and J lost 2 bases. Germline lookup yields CDR1 SEHNR and CDR2 FQNEAQ (reference sequence). The CDR3 coding sequence is TGTGCCAGCAGCCCGCCCCGGGACAGGGATACACCAACCTACGAGCAGTACTTC. Translating it yields CASSPPRDRDTPTYEQYF.

There are a few counts of this clonotype. This chain connects TRBV4-1 to TRBJ1-1; the D gene is possibly TRBD1 (6 bases). This CDR3 has 18 amino acids. CDR1 and CDR2 (germline): MGHRA, YSYEKL. V was cut by 0 bases and J by 0 bases, with 17 bases left in between. CDR3 DNA sequence: TGCGCCAGCAGCCAAGATGCGGACCAGGGACAACTGAACACTGAAGCTTTCTTT. It yields the protein CASSQDADQGQLNTEAFF.

V usage is TRBV12-3 or TRBV12-4 and J usage is TRBJ2-7, with D maybe TRBD2 (5 bases). The CDR3 covers 15 residues. V gave up 8 bases and J gave up 5 bases, with 22 bases separating them. CDR3 nucleotide sequence: TGTGCCAGCTCAATACGAACCGGGGTGGCCCACGAGCAGTACTTC. Encoded protein: CASSIRTGVAHEQYF.

This sequence joins TRBV7-3 and TRBJ2-3; D may be TRBD2 (6 bases). CDR3 length: 13 amino acids. The V end lost 5 bases, the J end lost 9 bases, and 15 bases lay between the germline ends. The V gene's germline CDR1 is SGHTA and CDR2 FQGTGA. The CDR3 here is CASSEGGGVTQYF. DNA of the CDR3: TGTGCCAGCAGCGAGGGTGGAGGGGTCACGCAGTATTTT.

This chain uses TRBV7-9 with TRBJ2-7; TRBD1 matches at 8 bases. The CDR3 is made up of 16 amino acids. CDR1 SEHNR and CDR2 FQNEAQ come from the germline V gene (reference sequence). The V segment lost 2 bases and the J segment 5 bases; nucleotides outside the gene matches: 11. The CDR3 spells CASSLMVGRGQDEQYF. The CDR3 nucleotides read TGTGCCAGCAGCTTAATGGTTGGCAGGGGGCAAGACGAGCAGTACTTC. The complete variable domain, with remaining parts taken from reference TRBV7-9 and TRBJ2-7, reads DTGVSQNPRHKITKRGQNVTFRCDPISEHNRLYWYRQTLGQGPEFLTYFQNEAQLEKSRLLSDRFSAERPKGSFSTLEIQRTEQGDSAMYLCASSLMVGRGQDEQYFGPGTRLTVT.

This clonotype has only a few counts. The chain recombines TRBV2 with TRBJ2-6, with D possibly being TRBD2 (5 bases). V gave up 6 bases and J gave up 3 bases, with 12 bases separating them. Germline CDR1 SNHLY, CDR2 FYNNEI. The CDR3 spans 15 residues. The CDR3 nucleotides are TGTGCCAGCAGATTTACGGGGTTTGGGGCCAACGTCCTGACTTTC. As protein: CASRFTGFGANVLTF. Together with reference TRBV2 and TRBJ2-6, the CDR3 gives the full variable domain: EPEVTQTPSHQVTQMGQEVILRCVPISNHLYFYWYRQILGQKVEFLVSFYNNEISEKSEIFDDQFSVERPDGSNFTLKIRSTKLEDSAMYFCASRFTGFGANVLTFGAGSRLTVL.

The chain combines TRBV6-6 with TRBJ2-7; possible D gene TRBD1, 7 bases. This CDR3 is built from 14 residues. CDR1 and CDR2 from the germline V gene are MNHNY and SVGAGI (reference sequence). Trimming shortened V by 7 bases and J by 2 bases, and 15 bases separated the two germline ends. The CDR3 region is CASMEGQMTYEQYF. The CDR3 DNA reads as TGTGCCAGCATGGAGGGACAGATGACCTACGAGCAGTACTTC.

This chain uses TRBV14 with TRBJ2-3, with no clear D. The CDR3 runs to 14 residues. Germline V gene data show CDR1 as SGHDN and CDR2 as FVKESK. V was trimmed by 1 base and J by 3 bases, leaving 8 bases between them. For the CDR3, the DNA is TGTGCCAGCAGCCAAGTTTGGAGAACAGATACGCAGTATTTT. Its translation is CASSQVWRTDTQYF.

CDR3 sequence reads: CASSQGNSYNEQFF. CDR3 DNA sequence: TGCGCCAGCAGCCAAGGTAACAGCTACAATGAGCAGTTCTTC. This chain links TRBV4-3 with TRBJ2-1; D unresolved. The germline gives CDR1 LGHNA, CDR2 YSLEER. V shed 1 base and J shed 3 bases, with 7 bases lying between them. The CDR3 has 14 residues.

A few counts support this clonotype. This chain uses TRBV4-1 with TRBJ1-1; TRBD1 might be the D (5 bases). Germline CDR1 reads MGHRA; CDR2 reads YSYEKL. V dropped 3 bases and J dropped 1 base, with 12 bases sitting between them. The CDR3 has 15 amino acids. The CDR3 region has the DNA TGCGCCAGCAGCCAGGACCGGGGGTGGAACACTGAAGCTTTCTTT. Its translation: CASSQDRGWNTEAFF.

The chain links TRBV7-2 to TRBJ2-7; D gene ambiguous. V lost 4 bases, J lost 3 bases, and 19 bases lay in between. Germline CDR1 SGHTA, CDR2 FQGNSA. CDR3 size: 16 residues. Here the CDR3 reads CASSYTFTIVIYEQYF. The CDR3 coding sequence is TGTGCCAGCAGCTACACTTTTACGATTGTTATCTACGAGCAGTACTTC.

This clonotype has more than one count but fewer than ten. The J gene is TRBJ1-1, the V gene TRBV11-2; a weak D match, TRBD1 (6 bases). This CDR3 has 15 residues. Trimming removed 0 bases at V and 0 bases at J, with 8 bases between. Germline V gene sequence: CDR1 SGHAT, CDR2 FQNNGV. The CDR3: CASSLEQGMNTEAFF. The CDR3 nucleotides are TGTGCCAGCAGCTTAGAGCAGGGGATGAACACTGAAGCTTTCTTT.

This clonotype was counted between two and nine times. The rearrangement joins TRBV9 to TRBJ1-2; TRBD1 matches at 10 bases. This CDR3 region has 14 residues. Trimming took 6 bases from V and 6 from J; bases not matched to a gene: 8. Germline V gene data show CDR1 as SGDLS and CDR2 as YYNGEE. CDR3: CASTGDRGFHGYTF. The CDR3 coding sequence is TGTGCCAGCACGGGGGACAGGGGATTTCATGGCTACACCTTC.

The chain combines TRBV14 with TRBJ2-7; TRBD2 might be the D (5 bases). Germline V lookup: CDR1 SGHDN, CDR2 FVKESK. V lost 4 bases and J 6 bases, leaving 10 bases between the germline ends. The CDR3 loop spans 12 amino acids. Here the CDR3 reads CASSPKRGEQYF. CDR3 coding DNA: TGTGCCAGCAGCCCCAAACGGGGCGAGCAGTACTTC.

This clonotype was observed a handful of times. At one of its ends the junction is not consistent with the germline gene, which may arise from a read error. The V gene is TRBV7-7, the J gene TRBJ2-1; a weak D match, TRBD2 (6 bases). The CDR3 extends over 17 amino acids. Germline CDR1 and CDR2: SSHAT and FNYEAQ (reference sequence). In DNA form, the CDR3 reads TGTGCTAGCAGCTCGAGGGCCGGGAGAGGGGCCTACAATGAGCAGTTCTTC. Protein product: CASSSRAGRGAYNEQFF.